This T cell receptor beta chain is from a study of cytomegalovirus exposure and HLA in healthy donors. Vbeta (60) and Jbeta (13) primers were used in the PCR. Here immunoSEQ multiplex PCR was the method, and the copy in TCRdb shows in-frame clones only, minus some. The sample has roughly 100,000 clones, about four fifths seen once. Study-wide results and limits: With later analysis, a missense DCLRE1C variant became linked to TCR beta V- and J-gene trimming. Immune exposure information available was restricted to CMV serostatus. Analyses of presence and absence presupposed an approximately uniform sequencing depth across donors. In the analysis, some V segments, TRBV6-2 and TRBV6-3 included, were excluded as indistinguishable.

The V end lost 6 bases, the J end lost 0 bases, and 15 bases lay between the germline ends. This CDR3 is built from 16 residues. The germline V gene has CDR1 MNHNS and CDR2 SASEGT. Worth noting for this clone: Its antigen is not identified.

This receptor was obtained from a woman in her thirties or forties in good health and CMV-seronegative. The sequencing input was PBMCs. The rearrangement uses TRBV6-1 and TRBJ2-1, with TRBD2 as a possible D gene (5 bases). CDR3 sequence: CASSEIARSSYNEQFF. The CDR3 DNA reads TGTGCCAGCAGCGAAATAGCGAGGAGCTCCTACAATGAGCAGTTCTTC.